This T cell receptor (beta chain) is from a study of early stage breast cancer tumors. Repertoires were generated with immunoSEQ multiplex PCR, while TCRdb's copy carries only in-frame clones and drops some. Here the sample spans tens of thousands of clones, roughly 80% being singletons. This CDR3 is built from 15 residues. Germline loops: CDR1 MNHNY, CDR2 SVGAGI (reference sequence). The V end was cut by 2 bases, the J end by 5 bases, with 15 bases between. Sequenced: blood. The sequence came from a person between 55 and 69 years old with breast cancer. The chain carries TRBV6-6 and TRBJ2-5; weak D call: TRBD1 (6 bases). This CDR3 is CASSYDDRSGETQYF. CDR3 coding DNA: TGTGCCAGCAGTTACGACGACAGGTCTGGGGAGACCCAGTACTTC.